This entry concerns a single T cell receptor (beta chain). Seattle-derived patients entered the study during active infection and were followed longitudinally. The data are from a study of blood T cell repertoires in COVID-19. Overall study context: There were acute and convalescent COVID-19 samples, and they came from the United States, Italy and Spain. PBMCs, B-cell-depleted T cells, or T cells provided the cDNA or gDNA that made up the material.

Per germline, CDR1 SGHAT and CDR2 FQDESV (reference sequence). The V and J ends lost 1 base and 0 bases, in that order; junction bases with no gene match: 2. This CDR3 spans 15 amino acids. In the original workflow: Reference gene primer amplification gave estimated nucleated cell counts. Sequencing was performed with immunoSEQ multiplex PCR; in TCRdb, only in-frame clones are kept and a portion is missing. Clone size and V and J calls were adopted from that table, with D and trimming inferred from the DNA. Of fewer than 250,000 clones listed, 75% to 90% are singletons. The receptor comes from a man aged 25-45 years with COVID-19, enrolled during active disease. The genes are TRBV11-1 and TRBJ1-1, with 7 bases matching TRBD1. The specimen was peripheral blood. The CDR3 region has the DNA TGTGCCAGCAGCTTAGATGGGACAGTGAACACTGAAGCTTTCTTT. It is translated as CASSLDGTVNTEAFF.